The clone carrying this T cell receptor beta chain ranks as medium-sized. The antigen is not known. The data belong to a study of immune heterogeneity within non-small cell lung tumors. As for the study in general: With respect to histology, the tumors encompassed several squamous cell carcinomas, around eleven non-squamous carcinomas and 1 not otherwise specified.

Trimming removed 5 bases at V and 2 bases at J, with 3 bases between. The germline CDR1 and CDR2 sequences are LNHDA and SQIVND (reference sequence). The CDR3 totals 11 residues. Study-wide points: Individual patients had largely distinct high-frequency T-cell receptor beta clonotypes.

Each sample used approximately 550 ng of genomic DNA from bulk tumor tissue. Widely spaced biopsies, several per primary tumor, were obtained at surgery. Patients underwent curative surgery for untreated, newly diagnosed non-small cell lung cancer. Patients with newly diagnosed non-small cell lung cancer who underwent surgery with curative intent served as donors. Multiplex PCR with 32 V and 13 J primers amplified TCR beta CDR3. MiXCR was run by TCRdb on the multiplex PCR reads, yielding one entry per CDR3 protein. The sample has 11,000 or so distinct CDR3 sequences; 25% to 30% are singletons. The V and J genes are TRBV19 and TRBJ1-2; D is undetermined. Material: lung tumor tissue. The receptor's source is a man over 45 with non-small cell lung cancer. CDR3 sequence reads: CASSRNYGYTF. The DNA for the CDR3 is TGTGCCAGTAGTCGGAACTATGGCTACACCTTC.